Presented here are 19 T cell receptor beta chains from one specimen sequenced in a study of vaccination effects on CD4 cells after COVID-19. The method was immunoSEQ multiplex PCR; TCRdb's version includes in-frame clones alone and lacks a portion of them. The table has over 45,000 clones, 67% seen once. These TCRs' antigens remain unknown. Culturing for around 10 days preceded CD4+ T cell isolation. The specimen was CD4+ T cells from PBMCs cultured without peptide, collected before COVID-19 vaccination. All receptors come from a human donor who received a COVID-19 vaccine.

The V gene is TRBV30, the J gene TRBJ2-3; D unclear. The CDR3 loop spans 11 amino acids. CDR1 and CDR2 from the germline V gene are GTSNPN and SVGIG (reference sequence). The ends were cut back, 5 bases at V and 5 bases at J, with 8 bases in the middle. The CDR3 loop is CAWGRVDTQYF. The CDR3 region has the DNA TGTGCCTGGGGACGGGTAGATACGCAGTATTTT.

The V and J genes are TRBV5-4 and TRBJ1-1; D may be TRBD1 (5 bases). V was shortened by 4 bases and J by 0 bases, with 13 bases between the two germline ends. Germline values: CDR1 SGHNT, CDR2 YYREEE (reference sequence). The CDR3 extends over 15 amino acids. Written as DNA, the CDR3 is TGTGCCAGCAGCACACCCGGGGCCATGAACACTGAAGCTTTCTTT. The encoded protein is CASSTPGAMNTEAFF.

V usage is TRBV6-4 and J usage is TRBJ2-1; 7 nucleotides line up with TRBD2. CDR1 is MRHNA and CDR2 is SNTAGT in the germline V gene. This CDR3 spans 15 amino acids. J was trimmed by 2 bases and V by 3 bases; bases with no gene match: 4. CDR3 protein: CASSEAGPPYNEQFF. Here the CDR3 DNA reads TGTGCCAGCAGTGAAGCGGGACCTCCCTACAATGAGCAGTTCTTC.

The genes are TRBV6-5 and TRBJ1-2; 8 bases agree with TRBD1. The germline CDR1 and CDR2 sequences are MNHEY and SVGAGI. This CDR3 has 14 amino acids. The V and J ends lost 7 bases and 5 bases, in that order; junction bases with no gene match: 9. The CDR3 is CASTEGQGLYGYTF. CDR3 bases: TGTGCCAGCACGGAAGGACAGGGATTATATGGCTACACCTTC.

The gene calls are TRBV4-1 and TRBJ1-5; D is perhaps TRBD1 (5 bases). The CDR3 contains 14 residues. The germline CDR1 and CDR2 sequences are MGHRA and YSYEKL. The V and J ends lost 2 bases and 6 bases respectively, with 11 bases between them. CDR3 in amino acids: CASSQTRDPQPQHF. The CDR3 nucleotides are TGCGCCAGCAGCCAAACTCGGGACCCTCAGCCCCAGCATTTT.

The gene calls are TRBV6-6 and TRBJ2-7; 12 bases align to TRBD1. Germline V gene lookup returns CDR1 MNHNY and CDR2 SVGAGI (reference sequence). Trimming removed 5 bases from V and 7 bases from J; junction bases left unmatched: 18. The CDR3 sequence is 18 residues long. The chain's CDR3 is CASSLHPRGGQGAGEQYF. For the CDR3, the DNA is TGTGCCAGCAGTCTACACCCCAGGGGGGGACAGGGGGCGGGAGAGCAGTACTTC.

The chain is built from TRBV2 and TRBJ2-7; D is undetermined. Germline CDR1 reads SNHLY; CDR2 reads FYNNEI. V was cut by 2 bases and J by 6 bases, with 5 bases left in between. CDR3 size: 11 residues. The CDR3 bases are TGTGCCAGCAGTGAAATAGGCGAGCAGTACTTC. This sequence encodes CASSEIGEQYF.

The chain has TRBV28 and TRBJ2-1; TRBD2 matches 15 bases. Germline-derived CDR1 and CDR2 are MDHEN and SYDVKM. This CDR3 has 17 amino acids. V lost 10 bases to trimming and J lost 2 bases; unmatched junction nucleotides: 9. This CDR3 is CATTGTSGRRTYNEQFF. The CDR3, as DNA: TGTGCCACCACCGGGACTAGCGGGAGGAGGACCTACAATGAGCAGTTCTTC. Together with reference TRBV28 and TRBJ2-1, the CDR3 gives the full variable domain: DVKVTQSSRYLVKRTGEKVFLECVQDMDHENMFWYRQDPGLGLRLIYFSYDVKMKEKGDIPEGYSVSREKKERFSLILESASTNQTSMYLCATTGTSGRRTYNEQFFGPGTRLTVL.

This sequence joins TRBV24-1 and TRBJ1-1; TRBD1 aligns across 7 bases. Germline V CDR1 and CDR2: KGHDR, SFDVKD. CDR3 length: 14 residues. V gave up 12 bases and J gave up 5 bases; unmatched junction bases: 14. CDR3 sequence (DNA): TGTGCCGTTGGAGGGGGCAGAGAGGGGACTGAAGCTTTCTTT. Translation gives CAVGGGREGTEAFF.

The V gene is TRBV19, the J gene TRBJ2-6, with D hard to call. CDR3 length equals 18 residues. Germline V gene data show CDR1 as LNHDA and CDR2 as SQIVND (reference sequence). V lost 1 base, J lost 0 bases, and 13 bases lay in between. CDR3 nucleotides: TGTGCCAGTAGTATAGTATTTTACTCGAGCTCTGGGGCCAACGTCCTGACTTTC. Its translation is CASSIVFYSSSGANVLTF. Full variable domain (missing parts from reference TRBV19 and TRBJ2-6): DGGITQSPKYLFRKEGQNVTLSCEQNLNHDAMYWYRQDPGQGLRLIYYSQIVNDFQKGDIAEGYSVSREKKESFPLTVTSAQKNPTAFYLCASSIVFYSSSGANVLTFGAGSRLTVL.

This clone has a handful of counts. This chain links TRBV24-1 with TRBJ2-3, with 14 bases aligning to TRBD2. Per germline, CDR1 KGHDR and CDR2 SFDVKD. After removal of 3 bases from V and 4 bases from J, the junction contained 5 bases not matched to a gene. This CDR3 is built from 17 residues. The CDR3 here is CATSDAGLAGVSDTQYF. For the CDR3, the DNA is TGTGCCACCAGTGATGCGGGACTAGCGGGGGTGTCAGATACGCAGTATTTT.

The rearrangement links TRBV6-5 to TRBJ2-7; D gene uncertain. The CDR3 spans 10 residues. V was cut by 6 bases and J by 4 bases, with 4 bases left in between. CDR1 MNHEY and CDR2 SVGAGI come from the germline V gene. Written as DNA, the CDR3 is TGTGCCAGCAGGGGGTACGAGCAGTACTTC. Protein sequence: CASRGYEQYF.

The CDR3 sequence: CASSLDQNTGELFF. Here the CDR3 DNA reads TGTGCCAGCAGCTTAGACCAAAACACCGGGGAGCTGTTTTTT. The chain has TRBV7-8 and TRBJ2-2; D gene uncertain. From germline, CDR1 is SGHVS and CDR2 FQNEAQ. V was cut by 1 base and J by 2 bases, with 5 bases left in between. This CDR3 has 14 amino acids.

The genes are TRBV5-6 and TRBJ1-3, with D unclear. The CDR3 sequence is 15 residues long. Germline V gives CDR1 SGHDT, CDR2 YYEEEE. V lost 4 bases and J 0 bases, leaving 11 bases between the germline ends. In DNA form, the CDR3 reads TGTGCCAGCAGCCCTGACGGATTCTCTGGAAACACCATATATTTT. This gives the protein CASSPDGFSGNTIYF.

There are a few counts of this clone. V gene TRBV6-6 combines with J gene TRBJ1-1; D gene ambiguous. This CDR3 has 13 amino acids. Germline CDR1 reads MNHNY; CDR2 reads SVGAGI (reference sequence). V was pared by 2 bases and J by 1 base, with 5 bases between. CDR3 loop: CASSYAWNTEAFF. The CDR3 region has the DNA TGTGCCAGCAGTTACGCCTGGAACACTGAAGCTTTCTTT.

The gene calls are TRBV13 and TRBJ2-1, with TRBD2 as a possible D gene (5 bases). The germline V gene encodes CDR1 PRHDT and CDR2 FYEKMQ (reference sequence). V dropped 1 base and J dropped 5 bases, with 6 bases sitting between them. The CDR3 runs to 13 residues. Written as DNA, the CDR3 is TGTGCCAGCAGCTTAGAGAGGGACAATGAGCAGTTCTTC. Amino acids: CASSLERDNEQFF. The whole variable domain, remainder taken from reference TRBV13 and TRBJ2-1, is AAGVIQSPRHLIKEKRETATLKCYPIPRHDTVYWYQQGPGQDPQFLISFYEKMQSDKGSIPDRFSAQQFSDYHSELNMSSLELGDSALYFCASSLERDNEQFFGPGTRLTVL.

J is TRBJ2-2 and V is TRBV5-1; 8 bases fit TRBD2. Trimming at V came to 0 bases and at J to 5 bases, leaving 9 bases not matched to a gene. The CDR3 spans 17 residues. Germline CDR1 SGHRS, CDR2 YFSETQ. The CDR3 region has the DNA TGCGCCAGCAGCTTGGAGGGCGGGACTAGAAATACCGGGGAGCTGTTTTTT. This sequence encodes CASSLEGGTRNTGELFF.

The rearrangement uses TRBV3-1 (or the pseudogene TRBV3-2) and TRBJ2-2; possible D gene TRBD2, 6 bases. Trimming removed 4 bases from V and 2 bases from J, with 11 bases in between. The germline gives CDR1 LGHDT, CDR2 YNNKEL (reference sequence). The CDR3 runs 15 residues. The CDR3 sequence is CASSLYGTNTGELFF. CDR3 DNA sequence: TGTGCCAGCAGCCTATACGGGACTAACACCGGGGAGCTGTTTTTT.

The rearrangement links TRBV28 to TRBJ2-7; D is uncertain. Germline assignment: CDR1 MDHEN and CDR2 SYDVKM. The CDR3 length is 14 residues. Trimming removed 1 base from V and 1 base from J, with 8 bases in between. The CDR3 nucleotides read TGTGCCAGCAGTTTATATTCAGGTTCCTACGAGCAGTACTTC. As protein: CASSLYSGSYEQYF.